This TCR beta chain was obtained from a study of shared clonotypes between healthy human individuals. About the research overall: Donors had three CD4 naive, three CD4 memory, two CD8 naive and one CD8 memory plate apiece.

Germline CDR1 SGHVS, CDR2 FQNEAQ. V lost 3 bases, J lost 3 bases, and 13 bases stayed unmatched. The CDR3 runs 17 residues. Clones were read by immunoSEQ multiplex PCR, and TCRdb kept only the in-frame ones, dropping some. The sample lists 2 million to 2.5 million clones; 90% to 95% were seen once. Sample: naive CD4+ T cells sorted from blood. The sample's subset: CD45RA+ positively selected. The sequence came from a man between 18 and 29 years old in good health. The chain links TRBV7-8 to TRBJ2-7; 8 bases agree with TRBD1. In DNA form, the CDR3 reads TGTGCCAGCAGCTTCTCCGGGACAGGCACTACTCACTACGAGCAGTACTTC. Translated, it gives CASSFSGTGTTHYEQYF.